This T cell receptor beta chain was sequenced during a study of OX40 agonist ivuxolimab in advanced cancers. Only in-frame clones appear in the TCRdb table, and some are missing; sequencing was by immunoSEQ multiplex PCR. The sample holds 72,000 or so clones, roughly nine tenths seen once. The CDR3 has 14 residues. Trimming pared 7 bases from V and 5 bases from J, leaving 17 bases between. Germline CDR1 reads ENHRY; CDR2 reads SYGVKD. This clone was picked up a small number of times. The V call is TRBV10-3, the J call TRBJ1-2, with D possibly being TRBD1 (6 bases). Sequencing used CD4+ or CD8+ T cells sorted from blood, obtained in a trial of the OX40 agonist ivuxolimab. The sequence was obtained from an adult with an advanced solid tumor such as melanoma, head and neck, liver or kidney cancer. This CDR3 is CAIKAGADRYGYTF. The CDR3 DNA sequence: TGTGCCATCAAAGCAGGGGCTGATAGGTATGGCTACACCTTC.